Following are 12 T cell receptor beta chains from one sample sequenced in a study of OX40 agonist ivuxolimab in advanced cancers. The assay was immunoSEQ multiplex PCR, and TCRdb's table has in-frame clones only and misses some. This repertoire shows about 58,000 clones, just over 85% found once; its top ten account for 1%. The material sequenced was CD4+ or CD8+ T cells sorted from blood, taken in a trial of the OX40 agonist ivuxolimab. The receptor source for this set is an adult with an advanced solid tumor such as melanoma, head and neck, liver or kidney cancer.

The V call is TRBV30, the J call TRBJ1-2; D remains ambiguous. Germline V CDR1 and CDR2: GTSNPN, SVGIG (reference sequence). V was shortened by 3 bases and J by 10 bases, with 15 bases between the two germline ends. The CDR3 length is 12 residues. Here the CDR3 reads CAWSLQSTFYTF. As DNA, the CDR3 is TGTGCCTGGAGCCTTCAGAGCACCTTCTACACCTTC.

Written as DNA, the CDR3 is TGCGCCAGCAGCCAAGCCGCAGGGTACGGGCAGCCCCAGCATTTT. It specifies CASSQAAGYGQPQHF. The V and J genes are TRBV4-1 and TRBJ1-5; possible D gene TRBD1, 5 bases. The V gene lost 1 base and the J gene lost 7 bases, with 14 bases spanning the gap. This CDR3 has 15 residues. CDR1 and CDR2 from the germline V gene are MGHRA and YSYEKL.

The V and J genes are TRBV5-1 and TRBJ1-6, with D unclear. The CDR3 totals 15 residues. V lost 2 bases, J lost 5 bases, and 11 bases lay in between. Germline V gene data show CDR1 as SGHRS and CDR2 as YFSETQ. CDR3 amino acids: CASSFRQYNNSPLHF. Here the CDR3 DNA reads TGCGCCAGCAGCTTTCGCCAATACAATAATTCACCCCTCCACTTT. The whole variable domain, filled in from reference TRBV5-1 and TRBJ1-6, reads KAGVTQTPRYLIKTRGQQVTLSCSPISGHRSVSWYQQTPGQGLQFLFEYFSETQRNKGNFPGRFSGRQFSNSRSEMNVSTLELGDSALYLCASSFRQYNNSPLHFGNGTRLTVT.

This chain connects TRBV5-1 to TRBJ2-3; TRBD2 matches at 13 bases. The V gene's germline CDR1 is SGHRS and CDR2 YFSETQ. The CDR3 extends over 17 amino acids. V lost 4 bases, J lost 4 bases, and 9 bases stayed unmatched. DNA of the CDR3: TGCGCCAGCAGCACTGGACTAGCGGGGGTACTCTCAGATACGCAGTATTTT. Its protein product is CASSTGLAGVLSDTQYF.

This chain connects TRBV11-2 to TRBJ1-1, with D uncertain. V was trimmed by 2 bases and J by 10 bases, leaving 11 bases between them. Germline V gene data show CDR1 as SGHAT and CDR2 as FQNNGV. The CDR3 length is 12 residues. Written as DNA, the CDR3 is TGTGCCAGCAGCTTATCATCGCCGGCAGCTTTCTTT. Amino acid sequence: CASSLSSPAAFF.

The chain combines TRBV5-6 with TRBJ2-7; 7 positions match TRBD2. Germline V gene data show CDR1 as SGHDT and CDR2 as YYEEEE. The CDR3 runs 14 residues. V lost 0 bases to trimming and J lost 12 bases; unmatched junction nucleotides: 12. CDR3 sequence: CASSLEWPSGRLYF. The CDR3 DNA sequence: TGTGCCAGCAGCTTGGAATGGCCTAGCGGCAGACTGTACTTC.

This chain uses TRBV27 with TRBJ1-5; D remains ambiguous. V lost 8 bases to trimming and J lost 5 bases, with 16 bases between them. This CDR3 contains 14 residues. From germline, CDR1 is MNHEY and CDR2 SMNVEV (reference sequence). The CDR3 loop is CASGRTPGDQPQHF. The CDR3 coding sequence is TGTGCCAGCGGACGGACCCCCGGGGATCAGCCCCAGCATTTT.

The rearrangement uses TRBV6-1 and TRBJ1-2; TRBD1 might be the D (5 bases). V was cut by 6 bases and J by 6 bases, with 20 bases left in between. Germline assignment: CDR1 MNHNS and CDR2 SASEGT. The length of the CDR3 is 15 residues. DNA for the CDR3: TGTGCCAGCAGGGACCTAACAGGAGGTAGTGATGGCTACACCTTC. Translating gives CASRDLTGGSDGYTF.

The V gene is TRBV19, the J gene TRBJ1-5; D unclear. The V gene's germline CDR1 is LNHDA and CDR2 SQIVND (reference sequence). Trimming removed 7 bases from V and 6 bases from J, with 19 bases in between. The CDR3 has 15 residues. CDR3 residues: CASTRNTNMGQPQHF. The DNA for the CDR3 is TGTGCCAGTACCCGCAACACCAATATGGGTCAGCCCCAGCATTTT.

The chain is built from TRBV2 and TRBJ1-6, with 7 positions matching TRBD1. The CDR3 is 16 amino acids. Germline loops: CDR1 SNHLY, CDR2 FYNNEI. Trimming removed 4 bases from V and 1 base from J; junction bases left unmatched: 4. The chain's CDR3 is CASSGNRGSYNSPLHF. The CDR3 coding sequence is TGTGCCAGCAGTGGAAACAGGGGATCCTATAATTCACCCCTCCACTTT. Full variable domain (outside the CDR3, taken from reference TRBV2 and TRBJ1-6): EPEVTQTPSHQVTQMGQEVILRCVPISNHLYFYWYRQILGQKVEFLVSFYNNEISEKSEIFDDQFSVERPDGSNFTLKIRSTKLEDSAMYFCASSGNRGSYNSPLHFGNGTRLTVT.

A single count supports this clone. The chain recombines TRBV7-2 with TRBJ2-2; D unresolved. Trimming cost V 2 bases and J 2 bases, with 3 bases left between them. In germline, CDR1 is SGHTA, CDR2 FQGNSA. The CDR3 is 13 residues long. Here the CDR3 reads CASSLTNTGELFF. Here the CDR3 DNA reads TGTGCCAGCAGCTTAACAAACACCGGGGAGCTGTTTTTT.

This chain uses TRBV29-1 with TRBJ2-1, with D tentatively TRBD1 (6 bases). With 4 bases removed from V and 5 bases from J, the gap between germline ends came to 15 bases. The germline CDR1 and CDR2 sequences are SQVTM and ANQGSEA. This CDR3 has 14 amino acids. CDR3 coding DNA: TGCAGCGTTGTGACCCCCCAGGGGCACAATGAGCAGTTCTTC. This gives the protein CSVVTPQGHNEQFF.